The 19 T cell receptor beta chains in this list originate from one sample, sequenced in a study of shared clonotypes between healthy human individuals. This table comes from immunoSEQ multiplex PCR, and its TCRdb copy is limited to in-frame clones, with some not included. This sample has some 2 million clones, with roughly 94% found just once. In the naive CD8 group, cells lacked CD45RO and were positively selected for CCR7, so terminally differentiated effector memory CD45RA+ cells were left out. Material for sequencing was naive CD8+ T cells sorted from blood. These receptors were obtained from a man younger than 35 in good health.

The chain employs TRBV30 and TRBJ1-3; D is undetermined. This CDR3 has 14 residues. Trimming took 5 bases from V and 0 from J, leaving 11 bases between them. Germline assignment: CDR1 GTSNPN and CDR2 SVGIG (reference sequence). Written as DNA, the CDR3 is TGTGCCTGGGACGGAATGTTCTCTGGAAACACCATATATTTT. It specifies CAWDGMFSGNTIYF. Variable domain in full (rest from reference TRBV30 and TRBJ1-3): SQTIHQWPATLVQPVGSPLSLECTVEGTSNPNLYWYRQAAGRGLQLLFYSVGIGQISSEVPQNLSASRPQDRQFILSSKKLLLSDSGFYLCAWDGMFSGNTIYFGEGSWLTVV.

J is TRBJ1-2 and V is TRBV21-1. TRBV21-1 is assigned pseudogene status. CDR3 size: 17 residues. In DNA, the CDR3 is TGTGCCAGCAGCAAAGAAAAGGGCCCTAGGGCTAACTATGGCTACACCTTC. This translates into CASSKEKGPRANYGYTF.

This chain joins TRBV7-9 and TRBJ2-3; 8 bases agree with TRBD2. CDR1 SEHNR and CDR2 FQNEAQ come from the germline V gene (reference sequence). The CDR3 runs to 16 residues. J was trimmed by 3 bases and V by 5 bases; bases with no gene match: 10. CDR3 region: CASSMGSGGVTDTQYF. The CDR3 nucleotides are TGTGCCAGCAGCATGGGGTCCGGGGGGGTTACAGATACGCAGTATTTT.

This clone came up once. V usage is TRBV12-1 and J usage is TRBJ2-2; the table's D call of TRBD1 was not tested on the DNA. TRBV12-1 is marked as a pseudogene. The CDR3 is 15 amino acids. The CDR3 sequence is CASSPNRALPGELFF. The CDR3 nucleotides read TGTGCCAGCAGCCCAAACAGGGCCCTCCCCGGGGAGCTGTTTTTT.

The chain recombines TRBV7-9 with TRBJ2-2; no clear D gene. The CDR3 consists of 16 residues. The germline gives CDR1 SEHNR, CDR2 FQNEAQ (reference sequence). V gave up 5 bases and J gave up 1 base, with 14 bases separating them. The CDR3 reads CASSPPISLNTGELFF. CDR3 bases: TGTGCCAGCAGCCCCCCCATCTCACTGAACACCGGGGAGCTGTTTTTT.

The rearrangement uses TRBV2 and TRBJ2-1, with 8 bases matching TRBD2. Germline V gene sequence: CDR1 SNHLY, CDR2 FYNNEI. The CDR3 sequence is 16 residues long. With 1 base clipped from V and 6 bases from J, the junction kept 8 bases outside the gene matches. Here the CDR3 DNA reads TGTGCCAGCAGTGAAGGCCGGGAGGGCCGCGGCAATGAGCAGTTCTTC. Its protein product is CASSEGREGRGNEQFF.

V gene TRBV28 combines with J gene TRBJ1-1, with unresolved D. The CDR3 has 14 amino acids. CDR1 MDHEN and CDR2 SYDVKM come from the germline V gene. V lost 2 bases, J lost 0 bases, and 7 bases lay in between. CDR3 amino acids: CASSLPGLNTEAFF. The CDR3 bases are TGTGCCAGCAGTTTACCCGGGCTGAACACTGAAGCTTTCTTT.

The chain couples TRBV27 to TRBJ2-3, with TRBD2 as a possible D gene (6 bases). Germline V gene sequence: CDR1 MNHEY, CDR2 SMNVEV (reference sequence). V was pared by 5 bases and J by 1 base, with 13 bases between. The length of the CDR3 is 15 residues. CDR3 nucleotides: TGTGCCAGCAGTCCATTAGCGGCCCGCACAGATACGCAGTATTTT. It specifies CASSPLAARTDTQYF.

The chain employs TRBV7-9 and TRBJ1-1, with 10 bases that match TRBD1. Germline V gives CDR1 SEHNR, CDR2 FQNEAQ (reference sequence). V trimming: 0 bases; J trimming: 10 bases; junction bases outside the gene matches: 11. The CDR3 has 16 residues. For the CDR3, the DNA is TGTGCCAGCAGCTTAGCTTTTTTTGGGACAGGGGATGGAGCTTTCTTT. Translated, it gives CASSLAFFGTGDGAFF.

The chain is built from TRBV28 and TRBJ2-7; 7 bases fit TRBD1. This CDR3 is built from 13 residues. Per germline, CDR1 MDHEN and CDR2 SYDVKM. V shed 4 bases and J 4 bases; nucleotides not matched to a gene: 4. The CDR3: CASSYPGGYEQYF. The CDR3 DNA is TGTGCCAGCAGTTACCCAGGGGGTTACGAGCAGTACTTC.

The V and J genes are TRBV10-2 and TRBJ2-2; D is uncertain. The V end was cut by 6 bases, the J end by 6 bases, with 11 bases between. The germline V gene has CDR1 WSHSY and CDR2 SAAADI. The CDR3 sequence is 13 residues long. The chain's CDR3 is CASRLDGAGELFF. DNA for the CDR3: TGCGCCAGCAGACTCGACGGAGCCGGGGAGCTGTTTTTT.

Turning to this clone: Other DNA sequences within the sample encode an identical CDR3. This sequence joins TRBV4-1 and TRBJ2-5; TRBD2 agrees at 9 bases. CDR3 length equals 15 residues. V lost 4 bases to trimming and J lost 4 bases; unmatched junction nucleotides: 7. CDR1 is MGHRA and CDR2 is YSYEKL in the germline V gene. Here the CDR3 reads CASSPLAGGPETQYF. CDR3 DNA sequence: TGCGCCAGCAGCCCCCTCGCGGGGGGGCCAGAGACCCAGTACTTC.

The sample holds one count of this clone. This sequence joins TRBV7-2 and TRBJ2-1; TRBD1 is a possible D gene (6 bases). This CDR3 region has 15 residues. Trimming removed 5 bases from V and 6 bases from J, with 17 bases in between. Per germline, CDR1 SGHTA and CDR2 FQGNSA. DNA of the CDR3: TGTGCCAGCAGCCCCCTTAAGGGGGTGATCAATGAGCAGTTCTTC. The encoded protein is CASSPLKGVINEQFF.

This chain links TRBV7-3 with TRBJ2-3, with 9 bases lining up with TRBD2. Germline-derived CDR1 and CDR2 are SGHTA and FQGTGA. This CDR3 contains 15 residues. V lost 4 bases, J lost 0 bases, and 2 bases stayed unmatched. The CDR3: CASSWTSVSTDTQYF. The CDR3 bases are TGTGCCAGCAGCTGGACTAGCGTAAGCACAGATACGCAGTATTTT.

The rearrangement uses TRBV9 and TRBJ1-1; D is perhaps TRBD1 (5 bases). The germline V gene has CDR1 SGDLS and CDR2 YYNGEE. The CDR3 is 14 residues long. Trimming removed 3 bases at V and 3 bases at J, with 12 bases between. CDR3 region: CASSALGGDTEAFF. Written as DNA, the CDR3 is TGTGCCAGCAGCGCGCTTGGGGGGGACACTGAAGCTTTCTTT.

This clone was counted a single time. The chain uses TRBV13 and TRBJ1-1; no clear D gene. The V gene's germline CDR1 is PRHDT and CDR2 FYEKMQ (reference sequence). This CDR3 has 13 residues. V was clipped by 5 bases and J by 2 bases, with 9 bases between them. CDR3 sequence: CASSQTTNTEAFF. The CDR3 nucleotides read TGTGCCAGCAGCCAAACAACTAACACTGAAGCTTTCTTT. Full variable domain (remainder filled in from reference TRBV13 and TRBJ1-1): AAGVIQSPRHLIKEKRETATLKCYPIPRHDTVYWYQQGPGQDPQFLISFYEKMQSDKGSIPDRFSAQQFSDYHSELNMSSLELGDSALYFCASSQTTNTEAFFGQGTRLTVV.

The chain combines TRBV6-5 with TRBJ1-1; TRBD1 agrees at 8 bases. This CDR3 has 13 residues. Trimming cost V 8 bases and J 4 bases; bases outside gene matches: 6. CDR1 and CDR2 (germline): MNHEY, SVGAGI. The CDR3 here is CASGTDRGTEAFF. DNA of the CDR3: TGTGCCAGCGGAACAGACAGGGGCACTGAAGCTTTCTTT.

V is TRBV27 and J is TRBJ1-1; D is possibly TRBD1 (5 bases). This CDR3 spans 15 amino acids. Germline CDR1 reads MNHEY; CDR2 reads SMNVEV (reference sequence). The V and J ends lost 5 bases and 0 bases respectively, with 13 bases between them. CDR3 DNA sequence: TGTGCCAGCAGTAACAGGCAACCTATGAACACTGAAGCTTTCTTT. Translated, it gives CASSNRQPMNTEAFF.

There are a few counts of this clone. This chain links TRBV28 with TRBJ1-1; the D is unclear. The V gene's germline CDR1 is MDHEN and CDR2 SYDVKM. The ends were cut back, 5 bases at V and 0 bases at J, with 10 bases in the middle. CDR3 length: 14 residues. The CDR3 DNA reads as TGTGCCAGCAGTCTGACACTACTGAACACTGAAGCTTTCTTT. This sequence encodes CASSLTLLNTEAFF.